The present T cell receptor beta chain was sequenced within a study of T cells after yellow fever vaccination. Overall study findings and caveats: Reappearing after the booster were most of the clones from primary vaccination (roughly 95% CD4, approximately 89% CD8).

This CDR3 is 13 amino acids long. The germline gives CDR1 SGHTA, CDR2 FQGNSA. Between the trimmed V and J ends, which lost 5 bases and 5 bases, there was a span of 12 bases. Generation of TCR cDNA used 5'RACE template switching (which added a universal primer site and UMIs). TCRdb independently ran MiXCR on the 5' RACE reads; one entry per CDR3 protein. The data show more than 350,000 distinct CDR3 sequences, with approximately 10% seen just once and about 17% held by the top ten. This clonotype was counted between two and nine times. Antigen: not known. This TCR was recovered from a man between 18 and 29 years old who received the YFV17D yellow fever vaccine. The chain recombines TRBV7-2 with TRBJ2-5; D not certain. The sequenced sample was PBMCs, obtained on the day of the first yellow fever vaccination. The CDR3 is CASSPGPSETQYF. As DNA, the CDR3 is TGTGCCAGCAGCCCCGGGCCTTCGGAGACCCAGTACTTC.